This T cell receptor (beta chain) originates from a study of cytomegalovirus exposure and HLA in healthy donors. PCR employed 60 Vbeta and 13 Jbeta primers. Repertoires were generated with immunoSEQ multiplex PCR, while TCRdb's copy carries only in-frame clones and drops some. The sample holds approximately 140,000 clones, around 77% seen once. This clone was counted once. This receptor was obtained from a man aged 30 to 39 in good health and CMV-seronegative. Sequencing was carried out using PBMCs.

CDR3 region: CATGRQGCAKNIQYF. The CDR3 region has the DNA TGTGCCACTGGGCGGCAGGGTTGTGCCAAAAACATTCAGTACTTC. The J gene is TRBJ2-4, the V gene TRBV6-4, with D possibly matching TRBD1 (5 bases). CDR3 length equals 15 residues. The germline gives CDR1 MRHNA, CDR2 SNTAGT. Trimming removed 10 bases at V and 1 base at J, with 17 bases between.